Listed here are 21 T cell receptor beta chains from one sample, sequenced in a study of T cells in tuberculosis. The assay was immunoSEQ multiplex PCR, and TCRdb's table has in-frame clones only and misses some. This table has roughly 41,000 clones, 94% appearing once. The sample taken for sequencing was PBMCs. The receptors were gathered from a donor aged 10 to 29 with latent tuberculosis or without tuberculosis infection. Some clones in this sample may be carry-over from other donors' samples.

The chain carries TRBV19 and TRBJ1-1; TRBD1 matches at 7 bases. This CDR3 spans 13 amino acids. CDR1 is LNHDA, CDR2 SQIVND, per germline (reference sequence). The V segment lost 5 bases and the J segment 4 bases; nucleotides outside the gene matches: 4. CDR3 nucleotides: TGTGCCAGTAGTCAGGGGGTTGTCACTGAAGCTTTCTTT. It yields the protein CASSQGVVTEAFF.

The V call is TRBV19, the J call TRBJ1-2; D is undetermined. There are 12 residues in the CDR3. CDR1 is LNHDA, CDR2 SQIVND, per germline (reference sequence). V was clipped by 2 bases and J by 4 bases, with 5 bases between them. The CDR3 bases are TGTGCCAGTAGTATATCGTCCTATGGCTACACCTTC. Protein product: CASSISSYGYTF.

This clone was seen only a few times. V gene TRBV18 combines with J gene TRBJ2-7; unclear D gene. CDR3 length: 14 residues. V was pared by 3 bases and J by 0 bases, with 9 bases between. Germline V lookup: CDR1 KGHSH, CDR2 LQKENI. The CDR3 nucleotides read TGTGCCAGCTCACCGGCCGCCAGCTCCTACGAGCAGTACTTC. It translates to CASSPAASSYEQYF.

V and J are TRBV18 and TRBJ1-3; TRBD1 matches 7 bases. This CDR3 has 13 amino acids. Germline lookup yields CDR1 KGHSH and CDR2 LQKENI. Germline trimming cut 2 bases from V and 9 bases from J; bases unmatched to any gene: 4. The CDR3 region has the DNA TGTGCCAGCTCACCATTCGACAGGGCCACCATATATTTT. Amino acid sequence: CASSPFDRATIYF.

The chain uses TRBV6-6 and TRBJ2-7; D ambiguous. Germline CDR1 reads MNHNY; CDR2 reads SVGAGI (reference sequence). This CDR3 spans 13 amino acids. The V and J ends lost 0 bases and 3 bases respectively, with 6 bases between them. CDR3 amino acids: CASSYSQSYEQYF. As DNA, the CDR3 is TGTGCCAGCAGTTACTCACAGAGCTACGAGCAGTACTTC.

The rearrangement joins TRBV7-9 to TRBJ1-5; 8 positions agree with TRBD1. V was clipped by 5 bases and J by 0 bases; unmatched bases: 3. CDR1 is SEHNR, CDR2 FQNEAQ, per germline (reference sequence). CDR3 size: 15 residues. CDR3 sequence: CASSPDRVSNQPQHF. For the CDR3, the DNA is TGTGCCAGCAGCCCGGACAGGGTTAGCAATCAGCCCCAGCATTTT.

The chain is built from TRBV4-2 and TRBJ1-2, with 8 bases aligning to TRBD1. The CDR3 runs 15 residues. Germline V gene data show CDR1 as LGHNA and CDR2 as YNFKEQ. V lost 5 bases, J lost 0 bases, and 5 bases stayed unmatched. The CDR3 spells CASSEGDRPNYGYTF. In DNA form, the CDR3 reads TGTGCCAGCAGCGAGGGGGACAGGCCTAACTATGGCTACACCTTC.

The chain links TRBV11-2 to TRBJ2-1, with 13 positions matching TRBD2. Germline CDR1 is SGHAT and CDR2 is FQNNGV. The J segment lost 6 bases and the V segment lost 5 bases, leaving 4 bases of the junction unmatched. This CDR3 region has 15 residues. CDR3 sequence (DNA): TGTGCCAGCAGCCCAGGACTAGCGGGGGTCAATGAGCAGTTCTTC. Its translation is CASSPGLAGVNEQFF. Based on the CDR3 plus reference TRBV11-2 and TRBJ2-1, the full variable domain is EAGVAQSPRYKIIEKRQSVAFWCNPISGHATLYWYQQILGQGPKLLIQFQNNGVVDDSQLPKDRFSAERLKGVDSTLKIQPAKLEDSAVYLCASSPGLAGVNEQFFGPGTRLTVL.

The rearrangement uses TRBV30 and TRBJ1-2; D is unresolved. Germline V gene data show CDR1 as GTSNPN and CDR2 as SVGIG (reference sequence). The V gene lost 0 bases and the J gene lost 8 bases, with 7 bases spanning the gap. CDR3 size: 11 residues. The DNA of the CDR3 is TGTGCCTGGAGTGTATTCGGGGGCTACACCTTC. Protein sequence: CAWSVFGGYTF. Based on the CDR3 plus reference TRBV30 and TRBJ1-2, the full variable domain is SQTIHQWPATLVQPVGSPLSLECTVEGTSNPNLYWYRQAAGRGLQLLFYSVGIGQISSEVPQNLSASRPQDRQFILSSKKLLLSDSGFYLCAWSVFGGYTFGSGTRLTVV.

The chain links TRBV23-1 to TRBJ1-1; possible D gene TRBD1, 6 bases. TRBV23-1 is known as an ORF, though its function is uncertain. This CDR3 contains 14 residues. V lost 3 bases to trimming and J lost 6 bases, with 14 bases between them. CDR3 DNA sequence: TGCGCCAGCAGTCAGAACAGGGTCGTGGCTGAAGCTTTCTTT. It specifies CASSQNRVVAEAFF.

The chain links TRBV4-3 to TRBJ1-2; 7 bases agree with TRBD1. The CDR3 runs to 14 residues. Germline CDR1 is LGHNA and CDR2 is YSLEER. The ends lost 4 bases at V and 8 bases at J; junction bases unmatched: 10. CDR3 sequence reads: CASSLSRGALGYTF. Written as DNA, the CDR3 is TGCGCCAGCAGCCTATCCAGGGGGGCTTTGGGCTACACCTTC.

The chain employs TRBV5-1 and TRBJ1-3; the D is unclear. The CDR3 sequence is 14 residues long. Germline V gives CDR1 SGHRS, CDR2 YFSETQ. Trimming left V 5 bases short and J 4 bases short, with 13 bases between. Written as DNA, the CDR3 is TGCGCCAGCAGTTCAGACATCTCCGGAAACACCATATATTTT. This translates into CASSSDISGNTIYF.

This sequence joins TRBV18 and TRBJ2-1; maybe TRBD1 (6 bases). V lost 3 bases to trimming and J lost 1 base, with 10 bases between them. This CDR3 spans 15 amino acids. Germline CDR1 reads KGHSH; CDR2 reads LQKENI. Here the CDR3 reads CASSPRDTSYNEQFF. CDR3 DNA sequence: TGTGCCAGCTCACCCCGGGACACTTCCTACAATGAGCAGTTCTTC.

V is TRBV4-1 and J is TRBJ1-2; D is unresolved. This CDR3 comprises 15 residues. Germline lookup yields CDR1 MGHRA and CDR2 YSYEKL. V lost 0 bases, J lost 5 bases, and 13 bases lay in between. CDR3 region: CASSQDRSVTYGYTF. In DNA form, the CDR3 reads TGCGCCAGCAGCCAAGATCGTTCGGTTACTTATGGCTACACCTTC.

A single count supports this clone. The chain joins TRBV7-2 to TRBJ1-3, with 10 bases lining up with TRBD1. The CDR3 sequence is 16 residues long. V lost 1 base and J lost 3; bases outside the gene matches: 3. Germline CDR1 and CDR2: SGHTA and FQGNSA. CDR3 loop: CASSLVGQGDGNTIYF. CDR3 DNA sequence: TGTGCCAGCAGCTTAGTAGGACAGGGGGATGGAAACACCATATATTTT.

The chain uses TRBV11-2 and TRBJ2-2; TRBD1 matches 7 bases. With 7 bases clipped from V and 2 bases from J, the junction kept 7 bases outside the gene matches. Germline-derived CDR1 and CDR2 are SGHAT and FQNNGV. The CDR3 is 15 residues long. CDR3 amino acids: CASTRGQRNTGELFF. As DNA, the CDR3 is TGTGCCAGCACTAGGGGACAGAGAAACACCGGGGAGCTGTTTTTT. The variable domain in full, completed from reference TRBV11-2 and TRBJ2-2, reads EAGVAQSPRYKIIEKRQSVAFWCNPISGHATLYWYQQILGQGPKLLIQFQNNGVVDDSQLPKDRFSAERLKGVDSTLKIQPAKLEDSAVYLCASTRGQRNTGELFFGEGSRLTVL.

This clone is a singleton in its sample. This rearrangement joins TRBV7-9 to TRBJ2-3; 10 positions agree with TRBD2. Germline values: CDR1 SEHNR, CDR2 FQNEAQ (reference sequence). The CDR3 covers 18 residues. V was pared by 2 bases and J by 2 bases, with 10 bases of the junction left unmatched. As DNA, the CDR3 is TGTGCCAGCAGCTTAACCGCAGGGCTAGCGGGGGACACAGATACGCAGTATTTT. Translation: CASSLTAGLAGDTDTQYF. The entire variable domain, with the rest obtained from reference TRBV7-9 and TRBJ2-3, is as follows: DTGVSQNPRHKITKRGQNVTFRCDPISEHNRLYWYRQTLGQGPEFLTYFQNEAQLEKSRLLSDRFSAERPKGSFSTLEIQRTEQGDSAMYLCASSLTAGLAGDTDTQYFGPGTRLTVL.

CDR3 region: CAWSTGTNYGYTF. Here the CDR3 DNA reads TGTGCCTGGAGCACAGGAACTAACTATGGCTACACCTTC. The rearrangement joins TRBV30 to TRBJ1-2; D might be TRBD1 (5 bases). The CDR3 is 13 residues long. CDR1 and CDR2 from the germline V gene are GTSNPN and SVGIG (reference sequence). Trimming removed 3 bases from V and 0 bases from J, with 8 bases in between.

The rearrangement uses TRBV5-6 and TRBJ2-7; D unclear. V gave up 0 bases and J gave up 1 base, with 14 bases separating them. In germline, CDR1 is SGHDT, CDR2 YYEEEE. This CDR3 comprises 16 residues. This chain's CDR3 is CASSLVDIGGSYEQYF. DNA of the CDR3: TGTGCCAGCAGCTTGGTAGATATTGGCGGATCCTACGAGCAGTACTTC. The whole variable domain, filled in from reference TRBV5-6 and TRBJ2-7, reads DAGVTQSPTHLIKTRGQQVTLRCSPKSGHDTVSWYQQALGQGPQFIFQYYEEEERQRGNFPDRFSGHQFPNYSSELNVNALLLGDSALYLCASSLVDIGGSYEQYFGPGTRLTVT.

The rearrangement joins TRBV20-1 to TRBJ2-5; D is unresolved. V was pared by 3 bases and J by 4 bases, with 6 bases between. This CDR3 region has 11 residues. The germline gives CDR1 DFQATT, CDR2 SNEGSKA (reference sequence). The CDR3 sequence: CSASGRETQYF. In DNA form, the CDR3 reads TGCAGTGCTAGTGGTAGAGAGACCCAGTACTTC.

The chain employs TRBV30 and TRBJ1-2; possibly TRBD1 for D (5 bases). The V end lost 4 bases, the J end lost 6 bases, and 15 bases lay between the germline ends. Per germline, CDR1 GTSNPN and CDR2 SVGIG (reference sequence). The CDR3 length is 13 residues. CDR3 sequence: CAWNPGRGDGYTF. CDR3 in DNA: TGTGCCTGGAACCCGGGGAGGGGTGATGGCTACACCTTC.